This T cell receptor beta chain is drawn from a study of blood T cell repertoires in COVID-19. Between the trimmed V and J ends, which lost 6 bases and 6 bases, there was a span of 19 bases. The CDR3 is 14 amino acids. Germline CDR1 SGHRS, CDR2 YFSETQ. TCRdb's table, derived via immunoSEQ multiplex PCR, lists solely in-frame clones and lacks some. Among around 170,000 clones, 90% were seen once, and the ten largest hold 0.5% to 0.65%. Sample: peripheral blood. V gene TRBV5-1 combines with J gene TRBJ2-7, with D possibly being TRBD1 (5 bases). This TCR was recovered from a man aged 50-60 years with acute or convalescent COVID-19. In nucleotides, the CDR3 is TGCGCCAGCACCTGGGGCTCAGGTGAAGGCGAGCAGTACTTC. Its translation: CASTWGSGEGEQYF. The entire variable domain, with the rest obtained from reference TRBV5-1 and TRBJ2-7, is as follows: KAGVTQTPRYLIKTRGQQVTLSCSPISGHRSVSWYQQTPGQGLQFLFEYFSETQRNKGNFPGRFSGRQFSNSRSEMNVSTLELGDSALYLCASTWGSGEGEQYFGPGTRLTVT.